A selection of T cell receptor beta chains follows, all from one sample in a study of siplizumab effects on memory and regulatory T cells. Measured with immunoSEQ multiplex PCR; TCRdb has only the in-frame clones, and not every one. The repertoire holds more than 85,000 clones, about 95% seen once, with approximately 0.61% in the top ten. Sequenced sample: Tregs sorted from blood. These receptors were taken from a human donor in good health. The CDR3 runs from the conserved cysteine through the conserved F or W. The order of the fields is CDR3 length, D gene, J gene, V gene, clone size, CDR3 protein, CDR3 DNA. D genes are given only for firm matches. The size field is filled for only some rows; it gives once, few, many or a size class.

len: 17
d_gene: -
j_gene: TRBJ2-3
v_gene: TRBV5-1
abundance: -
CDR3aa: CASSLATLAVFSDTQYF
CDR3nt: TGCGCCAGCAGCTTGGCCACCTTAGCGGTTTTCTCAGATACGCAGTATTTT

len: 21
d_gene: TRBD2
j_gene: TRBJ2-3
v_gene: TRBV27
abundance: -
CDR3aa: CASKLRGTSGHGAPSTDTQYF
CDR3nt: TGTGCCAGCAAGTTAAGGGGGACTAGCGGGCATGGGGCCCCTAGCACAGATACGCAGTATTTT

len: 21
d_gene: -
j_gene: TRBJ2-7
v_gene: TRBV9
abundance: once
CDR3aa: CASSVGPGQGQKSGRLNEQYF
CDR3nt: TGTGCCAGCAGCGTAGGGCCCGGACAGGGCCAAAAGAGCGGGAGGTTAAACGAGCAGTACTTC

len: 12
d_gene: -
j_gene: TRBJ2-5
v_gene: TRBV6-6
abundance: -
CDR3aa: CASRYPQETQYF
CDR3nt: TGTGCCAGCAGATACCCCCAAGAGACCCAGTACTTC

len: 12
d_gene: -
j_gene: TRBJ2-1
v_gene: TRBV10-2
abundance: once
CDR3aa: CASSEPSRAQFF
CDR3nt: TGCGCCAGCAGTGAGCCGAGTAGGGCACAGTTCTTC

len: 16
d_gene: TRBD2
j_gene: TRBJ2-1
v_gene: TRBV15
abundance: -
CDR3aa: CATSRDYASGYNEQFF
CDR3nt: TGTGCCACCAGCAGAGATTATGCTAGCGGTTACAATGAGCAGTTCTTC

len: 14
d_gene: -
j_gene: TRBJ2-7
v_gene: TRBV6-1
abundance: -
CDR3aa: CASPPINQPYEQYF
CDR3nt: TGTGCCAGCCCCCCGATCAACCAGCCCTACGAGCAGTACTTC

len: 15
d_gene: TRBD2
j_gene: TRBJ2-1
v_gene: TRBV6-5
abundance: once
CDR3aa: CASSSPGLGHDEQFF
CDR3nt: TGTGCCAGCAGTTCCCCGGGACTAGGCCACGACGAGCAGTTCTTC

len: 10
d_gene: -
j_gene: TRBJ2-7
v_gene: TRBV20-1
abundance: -
CDR3aa: CSVLTYEQYF
CDR3nt: TGCAGTGTCCTAACCTACGAGCAGTACTTC

len: 14
d_gene: -
j_gene: TRBJ2-3
v_gene: TRBV11-3
abundance: -
CDR3aa: CASSLSITADTQYF
CDR3nt: TGTGCCAGCAGCTTATCCATCACAGCAGATACGCAGTATTTT

len: 12
d_gene: -
j_gene: TRBJ1-1
v_gene: TRBV5-5
abundance: -
CDR3aa: CASSPAGVGAFF
CDR3nt: TGTGCCAGCAGCCCCGCAGGGGTTGGGGCTTTCTTT

len: 14
d_gene: -
j_gene: TRBJ1-1
v_gene: TRBV10-3
abundance: once
CDR3aa: CAISEFGSRTEAFF
CDR3nt: TGTGCCATCAGTGAGTTTGGATCGCGGACTGAAGCTTTCTTT

len: 15
d_gene: -
j_gene: TRBJ2-1
v_gene: TRBV27
abundance: -
CDR3aa: CASSLVGGPYNEQFF
CDR3nt: TGTGCCAGCAGTTTGGTTGGGGGCCCCTACAATGAGCAGTTCTTC

len: 15
d_gene: TRBD2
j_gene: TRBJ2-1
v_gene: TRBV5-1
abundance: -
CDR3aa: CASSSWTSGSNEQFF
CDR3nt: TGCGCCAGCAGCTCCTGGACTAGCGGGAGCAATGAGCAGTTCTTC

len: 11
d_gene: -
j_gene: TRBJ2-2
v_gene: TRBV11-2
abundance: -
CDR3aa: CASSLVEELFF
CDR3nt: TGTGCCAGCAGCTTAGTTGAAGAGCTGTTTTTT

len: 14
d_gene: -
j_gene: TRBJ2-5
v_gene: TRBV5-1
abundance: -
CDR3aa: CASSPSGLGETQYF
CDR3nt: TGCGCCAGCAGCCCCTCAGGGTTGGGAGAGACCCAGTACTTC

len: 16
d_gene: -
j_gene: TRBJ1-1
v_gene: TRBV14
abundance: -
CDR3aa: CASSLTSTPMNTEAFF
CDR3nt: TGTGCCAGCAGCCTCACATCGACACCCATGAACACTGAAGCTTTCTTT

len: 15
d_gene: -
j_gene: TRBJ1-2
v_gene: TRBV14
abundance: -
CDR3aa: CASSQESRGGYGYTF
CDR3nt: TGTGCCAGCAGCCAAGAGTCCAGGGGCGGGTATGGCTACACCTTC

len: 15
d_gene: -
j_gene: TRBJ1-2
v_gene: TRBV5-1
abundance: once
CDR3aa: CASSRVAGDGYGYTF
CDR3nt: TGCGCCAGCAGTCGCGTGGCGGGGGATGGCTATGGCTACACCTTC

len: 13
d_gene: TRBD1
j_gene: TRBJ1-2
v_gene: TRBV28
abundance: once
CDR3aa: CANLLDRGYGYTF
CDR3nt: TGTGCCAACCTGCTGGACAGGGGCTATGGCTACACCTTC

len: 16
d_gene: TRBD1
j_gene: TRBJ2-4
v_gene: TRBV15
abundance: few
CDR3aa: CATSRDPGQGANIQYF
CDR3nt: TGTGCCACCAGCAGAGATCCCGGACAGGGGGCGAACATTCAGTACTTC

len: 19
d_gene: TRBD2
j_gene: TRBJ2-1
v_gene: TRBV27
abundance: -
CDR3aa: CASSLSPLVSGRGVNEQFF
CDR3nt: TGTGCCAGCAGTTTATCTCCCCTAGTCAGCGGGAGGGGGGTCAATGAGCAGTTCTTC

len: 15
d_gene: TRBD2
j_gene: TRBJ2-3
v_gene: TRBV14
abundance: -
CDR3aa: CASSLLAGARHTQYF
CDR3nt: TGTGCCAGCAGCCTACTAGCGGGGGCCCGGCATACGCAGTATTTT

len: 16
d_gene: TRBD2
j_gene: TRBJ2-7
v_gene: TRBV7-6
abundance: -
CDR3aa: CASSLAAGGGAYEQYF
CDR3nt: TGTGCCAGCAGCTTAGCGGCGGGAGGGGGAGCCTACGAGCAGTACTTC

len: 16
d_gene: TRBD2
j_gene: TRBJ2-5
v_gene: TRBV6-6
abundance: -
CDR3aa: CASTIAGGGGQETQYF
CDR3nt: TGTGCCAGCACCATAGCGGGAGGGGGAGGGCAAGAGACCCAGTACTTC

len: 15
d_gene: -
j_gene: TRBJ1-1
v_gene: TRBV5-1
abundance: -
CDR3aa: CASSLDGGSNTEAFF
CDR3nt: TGCGCCAGCAGCTTGGATGGGGGCTCGAACACTGAAGCTTTCTTT

len: 13
d_gene: -
j_gene: TRBJ2-5
v_gene: TRBV29-1
abundance: -
CDR3aa: CSVEWPYQETQYF
CDR3nt: TGCAGCGTTGAATGGCCGTACCAAGAGACCCAGTACTTC

len: 14
d_gene: TRBD1
j_gene: TRBJ2-7
v_gene: TRBV6-6
abundance: -
CDR3aa: CASTAGTGISWQYF
CDR3nt: TGTGCCAGCACCGCCGGGACAGGGATCAGTTGGCAGTACTTC

len: 15
d_gene: TRBD1
j_gene: TRBJ1-5
v_gene: TRBV9
abundance: -
CDR3aa: CASSRGQGVYQPQHF
CDR3nt: TGTGCCAGCAGCAGGGGACAGGGGGTTTATCAGCCCCAGCATTTT

len: 17
d_gene: TRBD1
j_gene: TRBJ2-3
v_gene: TRBV5-1
abundance: -
CDR3aa: CASSLDRRDRVTDTQYF
CDR3nt: TGCGCCAGCAGCTTGGACCGCCGGGACAGGGTAACAGATACGCAGTATTTT

len: 14
d_gene: -
j_gene: TRBJ1-4
v_gene: TRBV29-1
abundance: -
CDR3aa: CSALAGSTNEKLFF
CDR3nt: TGCAGCGCCCTCGCCGGCAGCACTAATGAAAAACTGTTTTTT

len: 14
d_gene: -
j_gene: TRBJ2-7
v_gene: TRBV19
abundance: -
CDR3aa: CASSPSGSFYEQYF
CDR3nt: TGTGCCAGTAGTCCCTCGGGGAGTTTCTACGAGCAGTACTTC

len: 16
d_gene: TRBD2
j_gene: TRBJ2-7
v_gene: TRBV4-2
abundance: -
CDR3aa: CASSQGLAGGGDEQYF
CDR3nt: TGTGCCAGCAGCCAGGGACTAGCGGGAGGAGGGGACGAGCAGTACTTC

len: 14
d_gene: -
j_gene: TRBJ2-3
v_gene: TRBV7-3
abundance: -
CDR3aa: CASSLNGRPDTQYF
CDR3nt: TGTGCCAGCAGCTTAAACGGGAGACCAGATACGCAGTATTTT

len: 12
d_gene: -
j_gene: TRBJ2-1
v_gene: TRBV19
abundance: -
CDR3aa: CASSPLLNEQFF
CDR3nt: TGTGCCAGTAGCCCTCTTTTGAATGAGCAGTTCTTC

len: 15
d_gene: -
j_gene: TRBJ2-7
v_gene: TRBV7-2
abundance: -
CDR3aa: CASSLQGILPGEQYF
CDR3nt: TGTGCCAGCAGCCTTCAGGGGATCCTCCCCGGGGAGCAGTACTTC

len: 17
d_gene: TRBD1
j_gene: TRBJ2-1
v_gene: TRBV5-1
abundance: -
CDR3aa: CASSLGSGTGLYNEQFF
CDR3nt: TGCGCCAGCAGCTTGGGAAGTGGGACAGGGCTCTACAATGAGCAGTTCTTC

len: 13
d_gene: TRBD2
j_gene: TRBJ2-1
v_gene: TRBV28
abundance: -
CDR3aa: CASTAGLDREQFF
CDR3nt: TGTGCCAGCACGGCAGGACTAGACCGGGAGCAGTTCTTC

len: 15
d_gene: TRBD2
j_gene: TRBJ2-2
v_gene: TRBV28
abundance: -
CDR3aa: CASSLRAGTTGELFF
CDR3nt: TGTGCCAGCAGTTTGAGAGCGGGAACCACCGGGGAGCTGTTTTTT

len: 17
d_gene: TRBD2
j_gene: TRBJ2-5
v_gene: TRBV28
abundance: -
CDR3aa: CASKFWGQREEGETQYF
CDR3nt: TGTGCCAGCAAGTTTTGGGGGCAGCGGGAGGAGGGAGAGACCCAGTACTTC

len: 16
d_gene: -
j_gene: TRBJ1-2
v_gene: TRBV7-9
abundance: -
CDR3aa: CASSLPPPNPNYGYTF
CDR3nt: TGTGCCAGCAGTTTGCCGCCTCCAAATCCTAACTATGGCTACACCTTC

len: 15
d_gene: -
j_gene: TRBJ1-1
v_gene: TRBV28
abundance: -
CDR3aa: CASSFGDWRNTEAFF
CDR3nt: TGTGCCAGCAGTTTCGGGGATTGGAGGAACACTGAAGCTTTCTTT